What follows are 22 T cell receptor beta chains derived from one specimen sequenced in a study of radiotherapy plus CTLA-4 blockade in lung cancer. TCRdb keeps only in-frame clones here, not all; method: immunoSEQ multiplex PCR. The sample gives tens of thousands of clones, roughly 71% of which show up once; around 5.1% is in the top ten. Here the sequenced sample was peripheral blood, taken from a patient treated with radiotherapy plus ipilimumab. The receptor source for this set is a human donor with non-small cell lung cancer whose response to radiotherapy plus ipilimumab could not be evaluated.

The rearrangement uses TRBV10-2 and TRBJ2-7; 10 nucleotides align to TRBD1. Germline CDR1 WSHSY, CDR2 SAAADI. The CDR3 is 12 residues long. The V segment lost 6 bases and the J segment 6 bases; nucleotides outside the gene matches: 2. The CDR3 DNA reads as TGCGCCAGCAGAGACAGGGGGCGCGAGCAGTACTTC. This translates into CASRDRGREQYF.

This clone was detected a few times. The CDR3 region is CASSEAKQGEQYF. CDR3 coding DNA: TGTGCCAGCAGTGAAGCGAAACAGGGGGAGCAGTACTTC. The chain joins TRBV2 to TRBJ2-5; 8 bases align to TRBD1. The CDR3 is 13 residues long. After removal of 0 bases from V and 11 bases from J, the junction contained 5 bases not matched to a gene. CDR1 is SNHLY and CDR2 is FYNNEI in the germline V gene. Full variable domain (missing parts from reference TRBV2 and TRBJ2-5): EPEVTQTPSHQVTQMGQEVILRCVPISNHLYFYWYRQILGQKVEFLVSFYNNEISEKSEIFDDQFSVERPDGSNFTLKIRSTKLEDSAMYFCASSEAKQGEQYFGPGTRLLVL.

This rearrangement joins TRBV19 to TRBJ2-3; perhaps TRBD2 as D (9 bases). The length of the CDR3 is 18 residues. The germline gives CDR1 LNHDA, CDR2 SQIVND (reference sequence). Trimming cost V 2 bases and J 2 bases, with 20 bases left between them. CDR3 nucleotide sequence: TGTGCCAGTAGTATAAGCCAGGGGGCTAGCGGGACCACAGATACGCAGTATTTT. This translates into CASSISQGASGTTDTQYF.

The V and J genes are TRBV5-1 and TRBJ2-7; 9 bases are shared with TRBD2. The trim removed 5 bases at V and 1 base at J, leaving 7 bases unmatched. Germline V gene lookup returns CDR1 SGHRS and CDR2 YFSETQ. The CDR3 is 15 residues long. CDR3 DNA: TGCGCCAGCAGTCCCGCGGGAGGGCCTTCCTACGAGCAGTACTTC. Translated, it gives CASSPAGGPSYEQYF.

Comment on this clone: Compared with germline, one end of the junction differs, possibly owing to a read error. This same CDR3 is encoded by further DNA sequences in the sample. This chain joins TRBV14 and TRBJ2-7, with 7 bases fitting TRBD1. Germline lookup yields CDR1 SGHDN and CDR2 FVKESK. The CDR3 sequence is 14 residues long. Here the CDR3 DNA reads TGTGCCAGCAGCCCCCGGACAGGAATCTACGAGCAGTACTTT. Translated: CASSPRTGIYEQYF.

The J gene is TRBJ1-5, the V gene TRBV6-5; D may be TRBD1 (6 bases). Germline loops: CDR1 MNHEY, CDR2 SVGAGI. CDR3 length: 15 residues. V shed 5 bases and J shed 11 bases, with 22 bases lying between them. CDR3 DNA: TGTGCCAGCAGTGTAAGGACAGAGGGGGGGCGGACCCAGCATTTT. Encoded protein: CASSVRTEGGRTQHF.

There are a few counts of this clone. V is TRBV5-1 and J is TRBJ1-6; 12 bases align to TRBD1. The germline gives CDR1 SGHRS, CDR2 YFSETQ. CDR3 length: 17 amino acids. The J segment lost 10 bases and the V segment lost 1 base, leaving 9 bases of the junction unmatched. The CDR3 spells CASSLSRGQGADSPLHF. DNA for the CDR3: TGCGCCAGCAGCTTGTCCCGGGGACAGGGGGCAGACTCACCCCTCCACTTT.

This clone was observed a handful of times. The rearrangement uses TRBV2 and TRBJ1-6, with TRBD1 identical over 9 bases. The germline CDR1 and CDR2 sequences are SNHLY and FYNNEI. This CDR3 region has 15 residues. Trimming cost V 11 bases and J 7 bases; bases outside gene matches: 12. CDR3 loop: CAGGITGGLNSPLHF. Here the CDR3 DNA reads TGTGCCGGCGGGATCACAGGGGGCCTCAATTCACCCCTCCACTTT.

The chain uses TRBV2 and TRBJ2-7; D unclear. With 3 bases removed from V and 2 bases from J, the gap between germline ends came to 11 bases. Germline V gene sequence: CDR1 SNHLY, CDR2 FYNNEI. The CDR3 is 14 residues long. CDR3: CASSEWSTPYEQYF. CDR3 bases: TGTGCCAGCAGTGAGTGGTCCACTCCCTACGAGCAGTACTTC. The variable domain in full, completed from reference TRBV2 and TRBJ2-7, reads EPEVTQTPSHQVTQMGQEVILRCVPISNHLYFYWYRQILGQKVEFLVSFYNNEISEKSEIFDDQFSVERPDGSNFTLKIRSTKLEDSAMYFCASSEWSTPYEQYFGPGTRLTVT.

The table lists this clone with a few counts. V and J are TRBV6-5 and TRBJ2-5; 14 nucleotides line up with TRBD2. Losses at the gene ends were 5 bases for V and 12 bases for J; bases not matched to a gene: 5. Germline V gene lookup returns CDR1 MNHEY and CDR2 SVGAGI. The CDR3 length is 13 residues. CDR3 nucleotides: TGTGCCAGCAGTGGGACTAGCGGGAGACGGGAGTACTTC. Protein product: CASSGTSGRREYF.

The CDR3 DNA sequence: TGTGCCAGCAGAGATATTAACAGGGTCGGCACTGAAGCTTTCTTT. It yields the protein CASRDINRVGTEAFF. The chain has TRBV5-4 and TRBJ1-1, with a possible D match to TRBD1 (6 bases). The CDR3 length is 15 residues. The V end lost 5 bases, the J end lost 4 bases, and 18 bases lay between the germline ends. Germline V lookup: CDR1 SGHNT, CDR2 YYREEE (reference sequence).

V gene TRBV12-5 combines with J gene TRBJ1-1, with D perhaps matching TRBD1 (6 bases). Trimming pared 1 base from V and 8 bases from J, leaving 11 bases between. The CDR3 loop spans 13 amino acids. Germline assignment: CDR1 LGHNT and CDR2 FRNRAP. The CDR3 sequence is CASGLETGTEAFF. In DNA, the CDR3 is TGTGCTAGTGGTTTGGAAACCGGGACAGAAGCTTTCTTT.

The J gene is TRBJ2-7, the V gene TRBV10-2, with TRBD1 matching over 8 bases. J was trimmed by 2 bases and V by 2 bases; bases with no gene match: 5. CDR1 and CDR2 (germline): WSHSY, SAAADI. The CDR3 is 15 amino acids. The CDR3 region is CASSEARGLPYEQYF. The CDR3 DNA sequence: TGCGCCAGCAGTGAGGCCAGGGGGCTCCCCTACGAGCAGTACTTC.

On this clone: The sample has other DNA sequences that encode this CDR3 too. The V and J genes are TRBV6-5 and TRBJ2-1, with D perhaps matching TRBD2 (6 bases). V was pared by 7 bases and J by 9 bases, with 13 bases between. The CDR3 extends over 12 amino acids. Germline CDR1 and CDR2: MNHEY and SVGAGI. The CDR3 loop is CASTPGVGEQFF. CDR3 DNA sequence: TGTGCCAGCACCCCGGGGGTTGGTGAGCAGTTCTTC.

In this sample, this clone turned up a few times. The chain links TRBV28 to TRBJ1-5; TRBD1 is a possible D gene (6 bases). This CDR3 is built from 14 residues. CDR1 is MDHEN and CDR2 is SYDVKM in the germline V gene. V was clipped by 4 bases and J by 5 bases, with 12 bases between them. Here the CDR3 DNA reads TGTGCCAGCAGTTCGTCAGGGGCCGATCAGCCCCAGCATTTT. It encodes CASSSSGADQPQHF.

This clone was counted only a few times. This chain links TRBV10-2 with TRBJ2-7, with no clear D. The germline gives CDR1 WSHSY, CDR2 SAAADI. The CDR3 covers 10 residues. The V and J ends lost 4 bases and 6 bases respectively, with 4 bases between them. CDR3: CASSAIEQYF. In DNA, the CDR3 is TGCGCCAGCAGTGCTATCGAGCAGTACTTC.

The V call is TRBV5-1, the J call TRBJ2-2, with 8 bases aligning to TRBD1. The germline gives CDR1 SGHRS, CDR2 YFSETQ. Losses at the gene ends were 4 bases for V and 6 bases for J; bases not matched to a gene: 2. The CDR3 covers 13 residues. CDR3 DNA: TGCGCCAGCAGCGTACAGGGGGCCGGGGAGCTGTTTTTT. As protein: CASSVQGAGELFF.

This clone was counted a single time. The chain links TRBV6-5 to TRBJ2-7, with D possibly matching TRBD1 (6 bases). The CDR3 is made up of 14 amino acids. Germline V CDR1 and CDR2: MNHEY, SVGAGI. Trimming cost V 6 bases and J 2 bases, with 14 bases left between them. CDR3 loop: CASRQQGLTYEQYF. The CDR3 DNA is TGTGCCAGCAGACAACAGGGTTTGACCTACGAGCAGTACTTC.

This clone was counted a few times. This chain joins TRBV4-3 and TRBJ1-2, with TRBD1 matching 8 bases. The CDR3 extends over 15 amino acids. CDR1 is LGHNA and CDR2 is YSLEER in the germline V gene. J gave up 7 bases and V 2 bases, and 9 bases lay outside the gene matches. This CDR3 reads CASSQLTGGFRGYTF. The CDR3 bases are TGCGCCAGCAGCCAATTAACAGGGGGGTTTCGTGGCTACACCTTC.

This clone was observed a few times. The CDR3 reads CASSVISGEQYF. The CDR3 DNA sequence: TGTGCCAGCAGCGTTATTAGCGGCGAGCAGTACTTC. The rearrangement links TRBV4-2 to TRBJ2-7; TRBD2 is a possible D gene (6 bases). Trimming stripped 5 bases from V and 6 bases from J, with 11 bases between. From germline, CDR1 is LGHNA and CDR2 YNFKEQ. The CDR3 has 12 amino acids.

The chain combines TRBV5-1 with TRBJ2-5; D may be TRBD1 (6 bases). This CDR3 region has 15 residues. The V end lost 1 base, the J end lost 2 bases, and 12 bases lay between the germline ends. Germline-derived CDR1 and CDR2 are SGHRS and YFSETQ. The CDR3 DNA sequence: TGCGCCAGCAGCTTGCTTGGTACAGGGCAAGAGACCCAGTACTTC. Translated, it gives CASSLLGTGQETQYF.

This sequence joins TRBV19 and TRBJ2-2; the D is unclear. The CDR3 contains 15 residues. With 6 bases removed from V and 6 bases from J, the gap between germline ends came to 17 bases. CDR1 LNHDA and CDR2 SQIVND come from the germline V gene (reference sequence). The CDR3 DNA is TGTGCCAGTAGGCCAGTTAGTAGCTGGGCCGGGGAGCTGTTTTTT. It codes for CASRPVSSWAGELFF.